This TCR beta chain was found in a study of T-cell memory formation after mild COVID-19. V lost 0 bases to trimming and J lost 0 bases, with 10 bases between them. The germline V gene encodes CDR1 SGHRS and CDR2 YFSETQ. There are 15 residues in the CDR3. In TCRdb, the 5' RACE reads were re-called with MiXCR into one record per CDR3 protein. The sample holds about 350,000 distinct CDR3 sequences, roughly 13% seen once. This clonotype showed up just once. The clonotype comes from a man between 18 and 35 years old who had mild COVID-19 (a few samples of this study predate the infection). Cell type and time point are not known. This chain links TRBV5-1 with TRBJ2-7; TRBD2 might be the D (5 bases). The sequenced material came from PBMCs or a T cell subset sorted from them (not recorded which). The CDR3 DNA is TGCGCCAGCAGCTTGGGTTACGGGAACTCCTACGAGCAGTACGTC. It encodes CASSLGYGNSYEQYV.